This note documents a single T cell receptor beta chain sequence. This clonotype has at least ten counts. Its antigen is not yet known. Per-base quality was not reported, and no clone a single base away is much larger than it. Including cysteine and phenylalanine, the CDR3 has 14 amino acids. Only the CDR3 portion is preserved as DNA: 42 bases, with reading frame beginning at the first base. Relative to germline, V is 7 bases shorter and J is 5 bases shorter, with 16 bases between their ends. Via the germline V gene, CDR1 is KGHDR and CDR2 SFDVKD. The meaning of the sample's time point label: newly diagnosed GD, antithyroid drugs for less than 3 months. For both TCR sequencing and RNA sequencing, RNA was extracted from PBMCs using TRIzol. The diagnosis of Graves' disease was made according to American Thyroid Association guidelines. The patients came from an endocrinology department in Xi'an, China. From each patient, approximately 9.9 milliliters of peripheral blood was collected into an EDTA anticoagulant tube. Ficoll Paque Plus density gradient separation was used to isolate PBMCs, and no further T cell sorting was performed. RNA quality was checked with an Agilent 2100 Bioanalyzer and agarose gel, and concentration with a NanoDrop 2000.

These data are taken from a study of regulatory T cells in long-lasting Graves disease (dated by TCRdb to about 2021). With regard to the full study: In the newly diagnosed Graves' disease group, patients had been taking antithyroid drugs for less than 3 months. This study used TCR sequencing and RNA sequencing of peripheral blood to compare persistent Graves' disease patients against newly diagnosed Graves' disease patients. The study was conducted in China and was registered as a clinical trial. A total of around 35 samples underwent TCR sequencing: about 13 from persistent and roughly 20 from newly diagnosed Graves' disease patients. What the authors observed across the whole study: The small sample size was acknowledged by the authors as a limitation that may reduce accuracy. Persistent Graves' disease patients showed lower TCR Shannon entropy and fewer highly expanded clones than newly diagnosed patients, suggesting clonal expansion. Persistent disease showed preferential use of TRBV28, TRBJ1-2 and TRBJ2-5, whereas newly diagnosed disease favored TRBV20-1 and TRBJ2-1. A larger number of public clonotypes was shared among persistent patients (around 2,500) than among newly diagnosed patients (around 890). Peripheral blood alone was examined, since thyroid tissue, which constituted the primary lesion, could not be accessed. Sequencing and analysis were restricted to the TCR beta chain.

Library prep was done by multiplex PCR. The sequencer was an Illumina HiSeq 4000. TCR beta libraries were built with iRepertoire HTBI primers and Arm-PCR amplification of CDR3 regions. Before sequencing, the PCR products went through gel purification. The paper's data handling went like this. Across samples, around 62 TRBV and 13 to 15 TRBJ segments were identified and used for gene usage analysis of CDR3 amino acid clonotypes. COPE and FqMerger were used to merge the filtered high-quality paired reads into contigs. BLAST was used to align contigs to the IMGT TRBV, TRBD and TRBJ reference genes, and CDR3 was defined following IMGT. Clonotypes above 0.1% frequency were classified as highly expanded clones. Shannon entropy was used to measure repertoire diversity, and the Gini coefficient was used to measure V-J evenness. A clonotype was considered public if more than one individual shared it. Using fastp trimming at Q25 and MiXCR clonotype assembly, TCRdb reanalyzed the public sequencing data and kept in-frame beta chains. Rows merge per CDR3 protein into single entries with the most common DNA and genes. These V and J calls are TCRdb output, not the study's own analysis. Present in this sample are hundreds of thousands of distinct CDR3 sequences, 15% of which were seen just once. About 8.2% of the sample is taken by the ten largest.

The sample was also reused in another study, on T cells in Graves' hyperthyroidism and ophthalmopathy. That second publication adds: Graves' hyperthyroidism was defined as stable when no progression to ophthalmopathy occurred over 18 months of follow-up. Hyperthyroidism patients were aged 18 to 65 years and newly diagnosed, with disease duration of less than 2 months. Exclusion was applied to patients with uncontrolled infections, other autoimmune diseases, pregnancy or lactation. Diagnoses were based on clinical symptoms, serum thyroxine and TRAb, thyroid ultrasound and orbital computed tomography. The TCR CDR3 was subjected to a first round of RT-PCR using the HTBI primer set and the Qiagen OneStep RT-PCR kit. Most expanded thyroid clonotypes (frequency above 0.001) were also detected in blood, suggesting blood repertoires may reflect thyroid immune responses. A model built on a 13 V-J signature distinguished ophthalmopathy from stable hyperthyroidism, reaching around 87% sensitivity and about 81% specificity in cross-validation and 80%/75% in testing. In validation, the model predicted progression to ophthalmopathy a median of about 6.5 months before onset, with approximately 71% sensitivity and more than 72% specificity. To identify distinguishing TCR V-J signatures, a discovery cohort of 100 patients was used, comprising roughly 45 with Graves' ophthalmopathy and about 59 with stable Graves' hyperthyroidism. Whether ophthalmopathy could be predicted prospectively was tested in an independent validation cohort made up of 18 to 20 hyperthyroidism patients plus 17 patients who later progressed to ophthalmopathy. The 100 or so discovery patients were randomly split 7:3 into training and test sets. The study also compared thyroid tissue and blood T-cell repertoires from about 6 Graves' hyperthyroidism patients. Once sampling was done, hyperthyroidism patients were given methimazole at a starting dose of 30 mg daily, whereas ophthalmopathy patients were given high-dose intravenous methylprednisolone. Libraries were constructed in a second round of multiplex PCR, after which size selection and purification were performed. Libraries were sequenced paired-end with 100 bp reads on an Illumina HiSeq2000. SOAPnuke was used to process the raw data, with reads discarded if the reads contained adapters or uncalled bases, had a mean Phred below 15, or lacked an exact constant-primer or identifier match. High-quality paired reads were merged with COPE v1.2.5, and unique nucleotide sequences were defined as clonotypes. Clonotypes were aligned to IMGT TRBV, TRBD and TRBJ reference segments using MiTCR v1.1. Only V-J combinations with frequency above 0.0001, covering 99.2% of repertoires, were analysed. A TCS score was defined as the ratio of F50 (clonal expansion) to E x V (chaos), with BLOSUM62-based TCRdist applied between CDR3 peptides within each V-J. Welch's t-statistics and random forest reduced some 510 V-J features to around 14, which were used in a naive Bayes classifier (R e1071). Sample size was not statistically predetermined, and investigators were not blinded to group allocation. According to the paper, TCR Vbeta CDR3 sequencing was carried out on more than 120 peripheral blood samples, which came from under 50 ophthalmopathy, around 75 hyperthyroidism and approximately 17 progressor patients.

The source material was peripheral blood mononuclear cells (PBMCs), sampled at new diagnosis, from a patient treated with antithyroid drugs. The chain links TRBV24-1 with TRBJ1-2, with no confidently assigned D gene. The source is a woman between 40 and 50 years old with Graves disease. Donor details come from another sample of the same person, matched by shared clones. The DNA sequence is TGTGCCACCAGCGGAATTGACCGAGAATATGGCTACACCTTC. Protein translation: CATSGIDREYGYTF.